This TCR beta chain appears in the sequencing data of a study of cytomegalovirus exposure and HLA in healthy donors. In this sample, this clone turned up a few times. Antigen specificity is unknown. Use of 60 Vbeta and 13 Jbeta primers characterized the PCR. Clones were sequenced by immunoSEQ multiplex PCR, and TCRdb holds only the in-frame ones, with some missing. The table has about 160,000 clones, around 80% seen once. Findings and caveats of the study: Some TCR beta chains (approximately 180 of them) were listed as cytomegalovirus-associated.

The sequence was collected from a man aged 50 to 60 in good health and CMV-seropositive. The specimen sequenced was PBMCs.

The CDR3 loop reads CASSSGTSGRARGEQYV. The CDR3 bases are TGTGCCAGCAGCTCAGGGACTAGCGGGAGGGCCAGGGGCGAGCAGTACGTC. This chain joins TRBV13 and TRBJ2-7; 16 bases are a match to TRBD2. The ends lost 4 bases at V and 6 bases at J; junction bases unmatched: 9. CDR1 PRHDT and CDR2 FYEKMQ come from the germline V gene (reference sequence). The length of the CDR3 is 17 residues.